This TCR beta chain comes out of a study of blood T cell repertoires in COVID-19. The germline V gene encodes CDR1 SGHTA and CDR2 FQGTGA. This CDR3 has 14 residues. Trimming took off 2 bases at V and 1 base at J, with 5 bases between the two ends. The protocol was immunoSEQ multiplex PCR, while the TCRdb copy is restricted to in-frame clones and leaves out a portion. Of about 150,000 clones listed, less than 95% are singletons. Sequencing was carried out using peripheral blood. The rearrangement links TRBV7-3 to TRBJ2-2; no firm D call. This clonotype was sampled from a man aged 45 to 65 with acute or convalescent COVID-19. Written as DNA, the CDR3 is TGTGCCAGCAGCTTACTAAGGAACACCGGGGAGCTGTTTTTT. It encodes CASSLLRNTGELFF. Full variable domain (rest looked up from reference TRBV7-3 and TRBJ2-2): GAGVSQTPSNKVTEKGKYVELRCDPISGHTALYWYRQSLGQGPEFLIYFQGTGAADDSGLPNDRFFAVRPEGSVSTLKIQRTERGDSAVYLCASSLLRNTGELFFGEGSRLTVL.